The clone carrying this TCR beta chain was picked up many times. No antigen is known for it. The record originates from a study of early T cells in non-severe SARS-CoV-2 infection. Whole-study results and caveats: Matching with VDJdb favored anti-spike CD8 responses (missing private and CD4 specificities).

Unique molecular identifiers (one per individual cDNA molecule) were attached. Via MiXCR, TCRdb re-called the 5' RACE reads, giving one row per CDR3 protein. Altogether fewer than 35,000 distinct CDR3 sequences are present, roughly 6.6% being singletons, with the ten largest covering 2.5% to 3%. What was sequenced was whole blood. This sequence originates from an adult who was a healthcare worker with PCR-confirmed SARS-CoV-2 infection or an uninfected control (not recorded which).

CDR3 residues: CASSYSTVSDTEAFF. CDR3 DNA sequence: TGTGCCAGCAGTTACTCGACGGTTTCGGACACTGAAGCTTTCTTT. The chain employs TRBV6-6 and TRBJ1-1; unclear D gene. V was clipped by 0 bases and J by 3 bases, with 11 bases between them. CDR1 and CDR2 from the germline V gene are MNHNY and SVGAGI (reference sequence). This CDR3 is built from 15 residues.